This is a list of T cell receptor beta chains from one sample in a study of radiation and T cells in renal cell carcinoma. Produced via immunoSEQ multiplex PCR; TCRdb's table is partial and in-frame only. The sample has 150,000 to 160,000 clones; approximately 90% are singletons. Sample: blood, taken from a patient whose treatment included radiotherapy and nephrectomy. These receptors were collected from a woman aged 45-59 years with renal cell carcinoma. CDR3s include the opening cysteine and the closing phenylalanine or tryptophan.

J | V | length | CDR3
TRBJ2-1 | TRBV2 | 13 | CASSRDSYNEQFF
TRBJ2-7 | TRBV6-1 | 14 | CASSRDRSSYEQYF
TRBJ1-4 | TRBV5-5 | 15 | CASTSDRDTSEKLFF
TRBJ1-3 | TRBV7-9 | 18 | CASSFKAGSTDRRNTIYF
TRBJ2-7 | TRBV5-4 | 13 | CASSLGGHYEQYF
TRBJ1-1 | TRBV9 | 16 | CASSVATGALGTEAFF
TRBJ1-5 | TRBV30 | 14 | CAWSVGGGYQPQHF
TRBJ1-2 | TRBV11-2 | 14 | CASSSRTAPYGYTF
TRBJ2-3 | TRBV7-7 | 15 | CASSSGTLSTDTQYF
TRBJ1-5 | TRBV27 | 15 | CASRSTGTGNQPQHF
TRBJ2-7 | TRBV15 | 13 | CATSRDERYEQYF
TRBJ2-1 | TRBV6-5 | 12 | CASSKGQGGQFF
TRBJ2-7 | TRBV11-2 | 12 | CASSWDSYEQYF
TRBJ2-3 | TRBV5-1 | 14 | CASSWTGGEDTQYF
TRBJ1-1 | TRBV5-1 | 13 | CASRADRNTEAFF
TRBJ1-2 | TRBV6-6 | 14 | CASSYSPGGGGYTF
TRBJ2-5 | TRBV7-9 | 15 | CASSFFVPEVETQYF
TRBJ1-1 | TRBV19 | 13 | CASTDSSRNRAFF
TRBJ1-2 | TRBV7-3 | 15 | CASSLGPGQGYGYTF
TRBJ2-1 | TRBV4-2 | 15 | CASSPRAETYNEQFF
TRBJ1-2 | TRBV7-3 | 15 | CASSLTSALGHGYTF
TRBJ1-2 | TRBV5-1 | 14 | CASSLDQQVQGYTF
TRBJ2-7 | TRBV18 | 14 | CASSPTSREVEQYF
TRBJ1-1 | TRBV19 | 12 | CASSDRDTEAFF
TRBJ2-7 | TRBV5-4 | 12 | CASSLEAYEQYF
TRBJ1-4 | TRBV6-5 | 14 | CASSRGGRGEKLFF
TRBJ2-3 | TRBV6-6 | 14 | CASKLGERADTQYF
TRBJ1-2 | TRBV11-2 | 13 | CASSPGQFYGYTF
TRBJ1-5 | TRBV19 | 14 | CASSITAPNGPQHF
TRBJ1-1 | TRBV2 | 15 | CASSELGQGSTEAFF
TRBJ2-5 | TRBV29-1 | 14 | CSVEVAGVGETQYF
TRBJ1-5 | TRBV6-1 | 14 | CASTYGGSNQPQHF
TRBJ1-1 | TRBV9 | 14 | CASSAMSGNTEAFF
TRBJ1-2 | TRBV29-1 | 11 | CSGTGGHGHTF
TRBJ2-3 | TRBV11-2 | 14 | CASSQGQTSDTQYF
TRBJ2-7 | TRBV5-5 | 16 | CASSLASQPVLYEQYF
TRBJ2-5 | TRBV7-9 | 18 | CASSPKGLAGDIQETQYF
TRBJ1-4 | TRBV2 | 12 | CASSEQSEKLFF
TRBJ1-1 | TRBV2 | 15 | CASQVGRQGITEAFF
TRBJ2-1 | TRBV15 | 14 | CATSRESRVGEQFF
TRBJ2-5 | TRBV7-8 | 18 | CASSLAIYGSLTQETQYF
TRBJ2-1 | TRBV10-2 | 16 | CASKGGAGSSYNEQFF
TRBJ1-5 | TRBV18 | 16 | CASASGQEYSNQPQHF
TRBJ2-1 | TRBV19 | 15 | CASSITSGGIDEQFF
TRBJ2-5 | TRBV15 | 16 | CATSRSWTSVQETQYF
TRBJ2-1 | TRBV6-6 | 13 | CASSWDSANEQFF
TRBJ1-1 | TRBV30 | 12 | CAWSKPPSEAFF
TRBJ2-1 | TRBV7-8 | 16 | CASSLVARGEPNEQFF
TRBJ2-7 | TRBV7-2 | 11 | CASSFNSKQYF
TRBJ1-6 | TRBV21-1 | 15 | CASSGRQGSGSPLHF
TRBJ1-5 | TRBV4-3 | 13 | CASSQERNQPQHF
TRBJ1-6 | TRBV2 | 14 | CASTEEGTVSPLHF
TRBJ2-1 | TRBV9 | 13 | CASSVDGLHEQFF
TRBJ2-3 | TRBV14 | 14 | CASSAGGAADTQYF
TRBJ1-2 | TRBV25-1 | 17 | CASSEGRTGTRDYGYTF
TRBJ2-7 | TRBV15 | 17 | CATSREPQGVSWAEQYF
TRBJ1-1 | TRBV14 | 14 | CASSLGRTGAEAFF
TRBJ2-3 | TRBV4-3 | 18 | CASSQLSGRGGRRDTQYF
TRBJ1-5 | TRBV11-2 | 13 | CASSLVQGAAQHF
TRBJ2-5 | TRBV7-9 | 15 | CASSLGLAGKETQYF